The clone carrying this T cell receptor beta chain was detected a few times. Its antigen is still unknown. This record comes from a study of CD8+CD57+ T cells in acquired aplastic anemia. Overall study findings and caveats: Around 30 was the count of CD8+ CDR3 sequences that patients shared with controls. Among patients, CD8+CD57+ cells displayed less diversity than the total CD4+ and CD8+ pools did.

Whoever was chosen for sequencing had shown CD8+CD57+ cell expansion by flow cytometry. No therapy was given to patients before blood sampling. CDR3 and TCR beta VDJ profiling relied on genomic DNA as the template. TCRdb reprocessed the reads via MiXCR and lists one record per CDR3 protein. The data show more than 15,000 distinct CDR3 sequences, approximately 40% seen once. The material sequenced was CD8+CD57+ T cells sorted from PBMCs. Subset reported: bead-enriched CD8+CD57+ effector memory T cells from SAA patients. This sequence originates from a human donor with aplastic anemia.

The CDR3 nucleotides are TGTGCCAGCAGTGGGGCGAAAGGCACAGATACGCAGTATTTT. This codes for CASSGAKGTDTQYF. This chain links TRBV2 with TRBJ2-3; D unresolved. The CDR3 totals 14 residues. The germline V and J ends were trimmed by 4 bases and 1 base, with 9 bases remaining between them. Germline V gene data show CDR1 as SNHLY and CDR2 as FYNNEI.